The present entry profiles one T cell receptor (beta chain) with its context. The sample is drawn from a study of control samples from healthy donors and cancer patients. The data were produced by immunoSEQ multiplex PCR, yet TCRdb's version contains in-frame clones alone and is incomplete. This sample yields 57,000 or so clones, of which 90% are seen a single time; 6% belongs to the top ten. CDR1 and CDR2 (germline): MNHEY, SVGAGI. Germline trimming cut 7 bases from V and 2 bases from J; bases unmatched to any gene: 9. CDR3 size: 15 residues. The clonotype comes from a man between 60 and 75 years old with colorectal cancer. Material for sequencing was PBMCs. The chain recombines TRBV6-5 with TRBJ2-7; 9 bases are shared with TRBD1. The CDR3 region is CASTQGDRAPYEQYF. CDR3 nucleotide sequence: TGTGCCAGCACCCAGGGGGACAGGGCCCCCTACGAGCAGTACTTC.